Each of the 2 T cell receptor beta chains below was sequenced from the same sample in a study of beta chain features in type 1 diabetes. No antigens are known for them. Study findings and constraints: When Type 1 diabetes patients were examined, their TCRB CDR3s proved moderately but significantly shorter in all four CD4+ subsets.

The whole isolated RNA underwent reverse transcription, so sequencing captured expressed TCRB transcripts. Produced via immunoSEQ multiplex PCR; TCRdb's table is partial and in-frame only. The table includes nearly 700,000 clones, 10% to 15% detected once. The sequencing sample was made of naive CD4+ T cells from blood. The receptors were gathered from a man aged 18 to 30 with type 1 diabetes.

The gene calls are TRBV25-1 and TRBJ2-4; maybe TRBD1 (6 bases). Germline-derived CDR1 and CDR2 are MGHDK and SYGVNS. This CDR3 is built from 16 residues. The V and J ends lost 4 bases and 0 bases respectively, with 13 bases between them. The CDR3 here is CASSGGQFLAKNIQYF. DNA for the CDR3: TGTGCCAGCAGTGGGGGGCAGTTCCTAGCCAAAAACATTCAGTACTTC. Looking up the rest from reference TRBV25-1 and TRBJ2-4 gives the full variable domain: EADIYQTPRYLVIGTGKKITLECSQTMGHDKMYWYQQDPGMELHLIHYSYGVNSTEKGDLSSESTVSRIRTEHFPLTLESARPSHTSQYLCASSGGQFLAKNIQYFGAGTRLSVL.

The chain joins TRBV7-9 to TRBJ2-3; possibly TRBD2 for D (7 bases). Trimming took 4 bases from V and 6 from J, leaving 14 bases between them. This CDR3 has 14 amino acids. CDR1 and CDR2 from the germline V gene are SEHNR and FQNEAQ (reference sequence). The CDR3 DNA is TGTGCCAGCAGCTATGGGGGGGCCCGGGATACGCAGTATTTT. This gives the protein CASSYGGARDTQYF.